These 12 T cell receptor beta chains originate from one sample sequenced in a study of blood T cells in healthy people across ages. A second roughly 6 to 11 cycle PCR used barcoded and J-beta primers. TCRdb re-called the 5' RACE reads with MiXCR, one entry per CDR3 protein. The sample consists of roughly 1.4 million distinct CDR3 sequences, roughly 60% of them appearing once. Specimen: blood. The receptor set was obtained from a man between 18 and 35 years old in good health.

This clonotype was counted a few times. The J gene is TRBJ2-7, the V gene TRBV20-1; 9 nucleotides align to TRBD2. The CDR3 has 16 amino acids. Per the germline V gene, CDR1 is DFQATT and CDR2 is SNEGSKA (reference sequence). J lost 3 bases, V lost 0 bases, and 9 bases had no gene match. CDR3 amino acids: CSARDPATSGSYEQYF. CDR3 nucleotides: TGCAGTGCTAGAGATCCCGCGACTAGCGGTAGCTACGAGCAGTACTTC.

This sequence joins TRBV3-1 and TRBJ2-1; 7 nucleotides line up with TRBD2. The CDR3 totals 14 residues. With V trimmed by 4 bases and J by 6 bases, 6 bases remained unmatched. Germline CDR1 and CDR2: LGHDT and YNNKEL (reference sequence). The CDR3 DNA reads TGTGCCAGCAGCCCTAGCGGCCCGGGCAATGAGCAGTTCTTC. Translating it yields CASSPSGPGNEQFF.

This clonotype was recorded once. The V gene is TRBV15, the J gene TRBJ1-6; D not certain. The length of the CDR3 is 16 residues. In germline, CDR1 is LNHNV, CDR2 YYDKDF (reference sequence). V was shortened by 3 bases and J by 0 bases, with 9 bases between the two germline ends. CDR3 protein: CATSSSPSSYNSPLHF. The CDR3 nucleotides are TGTGCCACCAGCAGCTCTCCTTCCTCCTATAATTCACCCCTCCACTTT.

The V and J genes are TRBV4-1 and TRBJ2-5; the D gene is possibly TRBD2 (6 bases). Germline CDR1 reads MGHRA; CDR2 reads YSYEKL. CDR3 length equals 13 residues. V shed 5 bases and J shed 3 bases, with 10 bases lying between them. The CDR3 loop is CASSTGSEETQYF. The CDR3 DNA is TGCGCCAGCAGCACCGGGAGTGAAGAGACCCAGTACTTC.

The chain combines TRBV27 with TRBJ2-4, with a weak D call TRBD1 (8 bases). CDR3 size: 14 residues. V was shortened by 5 bases and J by 6 bases, with 14 bases between the two germline ends. CDR1 is MNHEY, CDR2 SMNVEV, per germline (reference sequence). CDR3 in amino acids: CASSLYRGGNIQYF. The CDR3 DNA reads TGTGCCAGCAGTCTCTACAGGGGGGGAAACATTCAGTACTTC.

This chain links TRBV3-1 with TRBJ1-2, with TRBD1 identical over 9 bases. After removal of 5 bases from V and 5 bases from J, the junction contained 6 bases not matched to a gene. This CDR3 comprises 14 residues. Germline lookup yields CDR1 LGHDT and CDR2 YNNKEL (reference sequence). The CDR3 loop is CASSARQGEYGYTF. CDR3 nucleotide sequence: TGTGCCAGCAGCGCAAGACAGGGGGAATATGGCTACACCTTC.

In its sample, this clonotype was seen a few times. The V gene is TRBV12-3 or TRBV12-4, the J gene TRBJ2-1; the match to TRBD2 covers 11 bases. This CDR3 is built from 15 residues. The junction had 7 bases not matched to a gene; V was cut back by 7 bases and J by 5 bases. The CDR3 loop reads CASTPTSGGHNEQFF. The CDR3 coding sequence is TGTGCCAGCACACCCACTAGCGGGGGACACAATGAGCAGTTCTTC.

This rearrangement joins TRBV29-1 to TRBJ2-1, with D unresolved. CDR1 SQVTM and CDR2 ANQGSEA come from the germline V gene. The CDR3 length is 12 residues. The V end was cut by 6 bases, the J end by 6 bases, with 12 bases between. Written as DNA, the CDR3 is TGCAGCGTCCCCGGGCCCCTCAATGAGCAGTTCTTC. This translates into CSVPGPLNEQFF.

This chain links TRBV27 with TRBJ2-7; 8 bases agree with TRBD2. Germline lookup yields CDR1 MNHEY and CDR2 SMNVEV (reference sequence). The trim removed 4 bases at V and 0 bases at J, leaving 5 bases unmatched. The CDR3 runs 15 residues. The CDR3 reads CASSSAGLGSYEQYF. CDR3 in DNA: TGTGCCAGCAGTTCCGCGGGACTAGGCTCCTACGAGCAGTACTTC.

This clonotype was detected once. The chain carries TRBV5-1 and TRBJ2-1; 7 nucleotides agree with TRBD1. The ends lost 5 bases at V and 4 bases at J; junction bases unmatched: 9. Germline CDR1 reads SGHRS; CDR2 reads YFSETQ. The CDR3 is made up of 15 amino acids. The CDR3 DNA is TGCGCCAGCAGTTTTGCCGGGACAGCATACAATGAGCAGTTCTTC. Its protein product is CASSFAGTAYNEQFF.

There are a few counts of this clonotype. The J gene is TRBJ2-5, the V gene TRBV25-1; TRBD1 aligns across 7 bases. The junction had 4 bases not matched to a gene; V was cut back by 2 bases and J by 1 base. The CDR3 extends over 15 amino acids. CDR1 and CDR2 from the germline V gene are MGHDK and SYGVNS. The CDR3 nucleotides are TGTGCCAGCAGTGAAGTGGGACAGCCCCAAGAGACCCAGTACTTC. Translation: CASSEVGQPQETQYF.

In DNA, the CDR3 is TGTGCCAGCAGTGTTGGACTAGCGCGGAGCACAGATACGCAGTATTTT. Protein product: CASSVGLARSTDTQYF. V is TRBV2 and J is TRBJ2-3; 9 bases align to TRBD2. Germline V gene lookup returns CDR1 SNHLY and CDR2 FYNNEI. The CDR3 is 16 amino acids. V lost 4 bases and J lost 0; bases outside the gene matches: 5.